A single sample is the source of the 24 T cell receptor beta chains below, sequenced in a study of blood T cells in healthy people across ages (dated by TCRdb to 2013 to 2016). Preparation of the library involved 5' RACE. Sequencing instrument: Illumina HiSeq 2500. A second 7 to 11 cycle PCR used a sample-barcoded 5' primer and a J-beta primer mix. TCRdb trimmed public reads at Q25 via fastp, called clones via MiXCR and kept in-frame beta chains. Under each unique CDR3 protein, matching rows form one entry showing the most common genes and DNA. The sample table records roughly 640,000 distinct CDR3 sequences; roughly 30% of these occur just once. The ten top clones hold less than 20% of the sample. The source material was blood. The receptors were sampled from an elderly woman in good health.

This clonotype was counted only a few times. The chain combines TRBV20-1 with TRBJ1-1; possible D gene TRBD1, 5 bases. CDR3 size: 14 residues. CDR1 DFQATT and CDR2 SNEGSKA come from the germline V gene (reference sequence). V shed 3 bases and J shed 1 base, with 12 bases lying between them. The CDR3 sequence: CSASGRGGNTEAFF. The CDR3 DNA reads TGCAGTGCTAGTGGTAGGGGAGGGAACACTGAAGCTTTCTTT.

V gene TRBV7-2 combines with J gene TRBJ1-1; possibly TRBD1 for D (5 bases). Germline V lookup: CDR1 SGHTA, CDR2 FQGNSA. V was cut by 5 bases and J by 5 bases, with 12 bases left in between. The CDR3 contains 13 residues. CDR3 coding DNA: TGTGCCAGCAGCCAGGGTGTGGGAACTGAAGCTTTCTTT. Translation gives CASSQGVGTEAFF.

The chain joins TRBV2 to TRBJ2-1, with 11 nucleotides matching TRBD2. Trimming removed 6 bases from V and 6 bases from J; junction bases left unmatched: 7. The CDR3 is made up of 15 amino acids. CDR1 and CDR2 from the germline V gene are SNHLY and FYNNEI. CDR3 coding DNA: TGTGCCAGCAGCGAACTAGCGGGGGACATCAATGAGCAGTTCTTC. Translation: CASSELAGDINEQFF.

This clonotype was observed many times. This chain joins TRBV20-1 and TRBJ2-7; TRBD1 agrees at 7 bases. The CDR3 is 14 amino acids. Germline trimming cut 2 bases from V and 3 bases from J; bases unmatched to any gene: 7. Per the germline V gene, CDR1 is DFQATT and CDR2 is SNEGSKA (reference sequence). CDR3 DNA: TGCAGTGCTAGATCGGGACAGTTCAACTACGAGCAGTACTTC. The encoded protein is CSARSGQFNYEQYF.

The sample holds many counts of this clonotype. This chain connects TRBV25-1 to TRBJ1-5, with D uncertain. The germline V and J ends were trimmed by 2 bases and 3 bases, with 8 bases remaining between them. Looked up from germline, CDR1 is MGHDK and CDR2 is SYGVNS. The CDR3 has 14 amino acids. The CDR3 sequence is CASSEASVNQPQHF. For the CDR3, the DNA is TGTGCCAGCAGTGAAGCGTCTGTCAATCAGCCCCAGCATTTT.

This clonotype was counted many times. This chain joins TRBV20-1 and TRBJ2-4, with D perhaps matching TRBD1 (7 bases). The CDR3 is 14 residues long. Germline V gene lookup returns CDR1 DFQATT and CDR2 SNEGSKA (reference sequence). With 5 bases removed from V and 6 bases from J, the gap between germline ends came to 17 bases. CDR3: CSALPGGGSNIQYF. CDR3 bases: TGCAGTGCTCTCCCCGGAGGGGGCTCAAACATTCAGTACTTC.

In this sample, this clonotype turned up many times. This sequence joins TRBV6-1 and TRBJ2-7, with 7 bases fitting TRBD1. The CDR3 has 15 residues. With V trimmed by 7 bases and J by 2 bases, 11 bases remained unmatched. The germline V gene has CDR1 MNHNS and CDR2 SASEGT. This chain's CDR3 is CASIDRETRPYEQYF. Here the CDR3 DNA reads TGTGCCAGCATAGACAGGGAAACTCGGCCCTACGAGCAGTACTTC.

The chain's CDR3 is CASNLKQGTKDTQYF. CDR3 DNA sequence: TGCGCCAGCAACTTAAAACAGGGTACCAAAGATACGCAGTATTTT. The V gene is TRBV5-1, the J gene TRBJ2-3; a weak D match, TRBD1 (6 bases). Germline V gene sequence: CDR1 SGHRS, CDR2 YFSETQ. The CDR3 runs 15 residues. Deletions cut 6 bases from V and 5 bases from J, with 19 bases between.

This clonotype was seen once. The V gene is TRBV7-6, the J gene TRBJ2-7, with D maybe TRBD1 (6 bases). This CDR3 is 14 amino acids long. Between the trimmed V and J ends, which lost 1 base and 2 bases, there was a span of 9 bases. Germline V gene sequence: CDR1 SGHVS, CDR2 FNYEAQ. CDR3 nucleotides: TGTGCCAGCAGCTTAGGGTGGGACACCTACGAGCAGTACTTC. Protein sequence: CASSLGWDTYEQYF. Supplemented by reference TRBV7-6 and TRBJ2-7, the full variable domain reads GAGVSQSPRYKVTKRGQDVALRCDPISGHVSLYWYRQALGQGPEFLTYFNYEAQQDKSGLPNDRFSAERPEGSISTLTIQRTEQRDSAMYRCASSLGWDTYEQYFGPGTRLTVT.

In this sample, this clonotype turned up once. The chain employs TRBV5-1 and TRBJ2-7, with 7 bases identical to TRBD1. With V trimmed by 4 bases and J by 7 bases, 14 bases remained unmatched. CDR3 size: 15 residues. CDR1 and CDR2 (germline): SGHRS, YFSETQ. As DNA, the CDR3 is TGCGCCAGCAGCCTCCCGACAGGGAGTATCGATGAGCAGTACTTC. This sequence encodes CASSLPTGSIDEQYF.

V usage is TRBV7-9 and J usage is TRBJ2-7; no definite D call. This CDR3 is 12 amino acids long. Germline V gene lookup returns CDR1 SEHNR and CDR2 FQNEAQ (reference sequence). V was clipped by 5 bases and J by 1 base, with 6 bases between them. The CDR3 here is CASSDKSYEQYF. CDR3 nucleotide sequence: TGTGCCAGCAGCGACAAGTCCTACGAGCAGTACTTC. The whole variable domain, filled in from reference TRBV7-9 and TRBJ2-7, reads DTGVSQNPRHKITKRGQNVTFRCDPISEHNRLYWYRQTLGQGPEFLTYFQNEAQLEKSRLLSDRFSAERPKGSFSTLEIQRTEQGDSAMYLCASSDKSYEQYFGPGTRLTVT.

V gene TRBV2 combines with J gene TRBJ2-3; D possibly corresponds to TRBD2 (6 bases). Germline CDR1 is SNHLY and CDR2 is FYNNEI. The CDR3 spans 17 residues. Trimming removed 3 bases from V and 0 bases from J, with 16 bases in between. The CDR3: CASSEGGGLFSTDTQYF. The CDR3 DNA reads TGTGCCAGCAGTGAGGGGGGAGGCCTCTTTAGCACAGATACGCAGTATTTT.

This chain connects TRBV12-3 or TRBV12-4 to TRBJ1-4; D ambiguous. Deletions cut 3 bases from V and 10 bases from J, with 9 bases between. CDR3 length: 12 amino acids. The CDR3, as DNA: TGTGCCAGCAGTTTGGCCCCGGGAAAACTGTTTTTT. It is translated as CASSLAPGKLFF.

The J gene is TRBJ1-4, the V gene TRBV7-2, with D unclear. CDR1 is SGHTA, CDR2 FQGNSA, per germline. The CDR3 has 17 amino acids. V lost 3 bases and J 3 bases, leaving 17 bases between the germline ends. This chain's CDR3 is CASSFRPTYTANEKLFF. For the CDR3, the DNA is TGTGCCAGCAGCTTCCGCCCAACCTACACAGCTAATGAAAAACTGTTTTTT.

On this clonotype itself: This clone may be a read error of a much larger clone one base away. The CDR3 does not close with the conserved phenylalanine or tryptophan, likely indicating a read error. CDR3 protein: CASSQEGVSNQPQHC. DNA for the CDR3: TGTGCCAGCAGCCAAGAGGGGGTAAGCAATCAGCCCCAGCATTGT. The chain employs TRBV4-2 and TRBJ1-5; tentatively, D is TRBD1 (5 bases). V dropped 0 bases and J dropped 1 base, with 7 bases sitting between them. This CDR3 comprises 15 residues. CDR1 and CDR2 (germline): LGHNA, YNFKEQ.

This sequence joins TRBV27 and TRBJ2-3; D possibly uses TRBD1 or TRBD2 (5 bases each). Germline V lookup: CDR1 MNHEY, CDR2 SMNVEV (reference sequence). The CDR3 contains 13 residues. V was cut by 4 bases and J by 6 bases, with 11 bases left in between. As DNA, the CDR3 is TGTGCCAGCAGTTGGGACCTTGGCGATACGCAGTATTTT. Encoded protein: CASSWDLGDTQYF.

This clonotype was recorded many times. An end of the junction does not agree with germline; a read error may underlie this. The chain recombines TRBV5-1 with TRBJ2-3, with D unclear. The germline V gene has CDR1 SGHRS and CDR2 YFSETQ. This CDR3 is 13 amino acids long. Written as DNA, the CDR3 is TGCGCCAGCACCTTGGACAGCACAGATACGCAGTATTTT. This translates into CASTLDSTDTQYF.

This clonotype was observed many times. The V gene is TRBV15, the J gene TRBJ1-5; TRBD1 is a possible D gene (6 bases). Germline V gene lookup returns CDR1 LNHNV and CDR2 YYDKDF (reference sequence). Trimming cost V 3 bases and J 6 bases, with 15 bases left between them. The CDR3 runs 15 residues. The CDR3 spells CATSSDSPRGQPQHF. DNA of the CDR3: TGTGCCACCAGCAGTGACAGTCCCAGGGGTCAGCCCCAGCATTTT.

This sequence joins TRBV30 and TRBJ1-4, with unresolved D. This CDR3 region has 14 residues. Germline-derived CDR1 and CDR2 are GTSNPN and SVGIG (reference sequence). Deletions cut 0 bases from V and 8 bases from J, with 13 bases between. The CDR3 DNA is TGTGCCTGGAGTGTTGCCAATGGTGACGAAAAACTGTTTTTT. Translated: CAWSVANGDEKLFF.

V and J are TRBV2 and TRBJ2-7, with D possibly being TRBD1 or TRBD2 (5 bases each). The V and J ends lost 5 bases and 6 bases respectively, with 17 bases between them. This CDR3 contains 14 residues. CDR1 and CDR2 from the germline V gene are SNHLY and FYNNEI. CDR3 bases: TGTGCCAGCAGTACAGACGGGACGCGAGGCGAGCAGTACTTC. Translation gives CASSTDGTRGEQYF.

Comments on this clonotype: A much larger clone differs from this one at a single base, so this may be a read error. The chain recombines TRBV12-3 or TRBV12-4 with TRBJ2-3, with D possibly matching TRBD2 (6 bases). This CDR3 spans 13 amino acids. The CDR3 DNA is TGTGCCAGCAGTCCCGGCGGGGTAGATACGGAGTATTTT. Protein sequence: CASSPGGVDTEYF.

This clonotype came up once. The rearrangement uses TRBV6-6 and TRBJ2-1; a weak D match, TRBD1 (6 bases). The V gene's germline CDR1 is MNHNY and CDR2 SVGAGI (reference sequence). The CDR3 is made up of 12 amino acids. Trimming stripped 7 bases from V and 8 bases from J, with 12 bases between. Here the CDR3 DNA reads TGTGCCAGCACCAGAGGGGGAGATGAGCAGTTCTTC. Amino acids: CASTRGGDEQFF.

This clonotype appeared once. A much larger clone lies a single base off, so this may be a read error. J is TRBJ1-2 and V is TRBV30; TRBD1 agrees at 10 bases. Looked up from germline, CDR1 is GTSNPN and CDR2 is SVGIG (reference sequence). The CDR3 consists of 15 residues. CDR3 sequence: CAWSVRTGGLGGCTF. In DNA form, the CDR3 reads TGTGCCTGGAGTGTACGGACAGGGGGTTTAGGTGGCTGCACCTTC. The full variable domain, completed using reference TRBV30 and TRBJ1-2, is SQTIHQWPATLVQPVGSPLSLECTVEGTSNPNLYWYRQAAGRGLQLLFYSVGIGQISSEVPQNLSASRPQDRQFILSSKKLLLSDSGFYLCAWSVRTGGLGGCTFGSGTRLTVV.

This clonotype was found many times. J is TRBJ2-5 and V is TRBV5-1; D may correspond to TRBD1 or TRBD2 (5 bases each). V was pared by 0 bases and J by 5 bases, with 14 bases between. The germline gives CDR1 SGHRS, CDR2 YFSETQ. The CDR3 is made up of 15 amino acids. This CDR3 reads CASSLGGGADETQYF. The DNA for the CDR3 is TGCGCCAGCAGCTTGGGTGGGGGAGCGGATGAGACCCAGTACTTC.